Reported below is one TCR beta chain. No cognate antigen has been identified for it. Nothing much larger sits one base from this clone, and base qualities are not available. The data were obtained in a study of metastatic and nonmetastatic thyroid tumors (dated by TCRdb to 2018 to 2021). In the study overall: The researchers compared repertoires between peripheral blood samples and tumor or nodule tissue samples from patients with malignant or benign thyroid disease. Beyond this particular receptor, the publication reports: In both blood and tumor samples, TCR beta diversity was reported to be significantly higher in malignant tumors than in benign nodules.

No patient had received any treatment before thyroid surgery. Using T-cell receptor beta sequencing, the researchers looked back retrospectively at clinical samples from patients, gathered between about 2011 and 2019. V is cut back by 6 bases and J by 8 bases, with 10 bases in the junction unmatched. From its cysteine to its phenylalanine, the CDR3 spans 15 amino acids. The CDR3 DNA has 45 bases and is translated from base 1. Reading the germline V gene gives CDR1 MNHNS and CDR2 SASEGT. The library was built by means of PCR. The sequencer was an Illumina HiSeq 4000. High-throughput sequencing was used to profile the CDR3 region of the TCR beta-chain in every patient. The authors processed their data as follows. CDR3 differences across clinicopathological groups were used to build a classifier for discriminating distant-metastatic papillary thyroid cancer patients. To measure repertoire diversity the researchers used the Shannon index, while the Morisita-Horn index served to gauge how similar the tumor and blood repertoires were. TCRdb reanalyzed the raw reads on its own, using fastp at Q25 for trimming and MiXCR for clone calling, and kept in-frame beta chains. The V and J calls come from TCRdb's annotation, not from the publication. The sample table holds about 64,000 clones, of which around 15% were seen once. Together, the top ten hold roughly a tenth of the sample.

The sequencing sample was made of blood. The source is a male donor with papillary thyroid cancer or a benign thyroid nodule (not recorded which). Some clones in this sample may be carry-over from other donors' samples. The chain couples TRBV6-1 to TRBJ1-4; 9 middle bases align to TRBD1. The CDR3 loop reads CASRGWQGTGEKLFF. The DNA sequence follows: TGTGCCAGCAGGGGGTGGCAGGGGACAGGGGAAAAACTGTTTTTT.